The clone carrying this T cell receptor (beta chain) has only a few counts. Its antigen remains unidentified. For the second PCR, which ran for 7 to 11 cycles, a sample-barcoded 5' primer and a J-beta primer mix were used. TCRdb analysed the 5' RACE reads with MiXCR anew, one entry per CDR3 protein. The table shows 1.5 million to 2 million distinct CDR3 sequences, with about 39% occurring only once. This sample was included in a study of blood T cells in healthy people across ages. About the study: Template-switching capture recovered about one barcoded beta molecule per two T cells. Findings of the study overall: Higher naive T cell percentage went strongly together with higher TCR beta diversity. Long-lived donors exceeded aged donors in naive CD4+ cells and diversity.

V was trimmed by 6 bases and J by 6 bases, leaving 21 bases between them. The CDR3 runs 16 residues. Isolation of PBMCs gave at least 7 million cells per sample. The sequenced sample was blood. The sequence came from a human donor in good health. The rearrangement uses TRBV12-3 or TRBV12-4 and TRBJ2-1, with D possibly being TRBD1 (8 bases). CDR3 protein: CASSSTRTGRGNEQFF. Here the CDR3 DNA reads TGTGCCAGCAGCTCAACCCGGACAGGGAGGGGCAATGAGCAGTTCTTC.